This paragraph reports one T cell receptor beta chain. Its cognate antigen is unknown. Some clones are missing from TCRdb's copy, which holds only in-frame ones; the method was immunoSEQ multiplex PCR. Among roughly 120,000 clones listed, roughly 92% were seen once. The CDR3 loop spans 20 amino acids. The germline CDR1 and CDR2 sequences are LGHNA and YSLEER. V lost 1 base and J lost 3; bases outside the gene matches: 21. This entry belongs to a study of OX40 agonist ivuxolimab in advanced cancers. Study results and limitations: Clonal expansion from baseline to week 6 occurred in both CD4+ and CD8+ T cells.

The sequence derives from an adult with an advanced solid tumor such as melanoma, head and neck, liver or kidney cancer. The sample was CD4+ or CD8+ T cells sorted from blood, taken in a trial of the OX40 agonist ivuxolimab. This chain links TRBV4-3 with TRBJ2-7, with 7 bases lining up with TRBD2. CDR3 DNA sequence: TGCGCCAGCAGCCAAGCCCAAAGCGGGACCACTCGGGGACGTAGCTACGAGCAGTACTTC. Translated: CASSQAQSGTTRGRSYEQYF.